The clone carrying this T cell receptor (beta chain) has only a few counts. Its specificity is unknown. Trimming shortened V by 3 bases and J by 5 bases, and 13 bases separated the two germline ends. The germline gives CDR1 MGHRA, CDR2 YSYEKL. The CDR3 has 14 residues. This specimen belongs to a study of blood T cells in healthy people across ages. Findings and caveats of the study: The authors considered diversity estimates from one million T cells to be underestimates.

The authors ran a second PCR of about 7 to 11 cycles using a sample-barcoded 5' primer and a J-beta primer mix. MiXCR was run by TCRdb on the 5' RACE reads, yielding one entry per CDR3 protein. Here the sample spans approximately 600,000 distinct CDR3 sequences, 58% being singletons. The source material was blood. The chain employs TRBV4-1 and TRBJ1-1; unclear D gene. This sequence was found in a man between 60 and 75 years old in good health. CDR3 DNA: TGCGCCAGCAGCCAGCTAGTTGATCCAACTGAAGCTTTCTTT. Protein product: CASSQLVDPTEAFF.